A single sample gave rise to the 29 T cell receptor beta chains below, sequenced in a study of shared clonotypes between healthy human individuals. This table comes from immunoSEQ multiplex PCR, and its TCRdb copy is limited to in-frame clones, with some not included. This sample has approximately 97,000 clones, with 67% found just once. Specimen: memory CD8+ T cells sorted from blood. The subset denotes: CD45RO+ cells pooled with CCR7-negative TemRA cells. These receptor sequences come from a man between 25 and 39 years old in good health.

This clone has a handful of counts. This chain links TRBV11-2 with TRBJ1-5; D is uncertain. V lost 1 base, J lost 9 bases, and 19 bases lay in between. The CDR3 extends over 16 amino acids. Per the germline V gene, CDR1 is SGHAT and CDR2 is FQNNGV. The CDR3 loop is CASSLVVCISLRPQHF. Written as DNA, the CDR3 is TGTGCCAGCAGCTTAGTAGTTTGCATAAGTCTACGGCCCCAGCATTTT.

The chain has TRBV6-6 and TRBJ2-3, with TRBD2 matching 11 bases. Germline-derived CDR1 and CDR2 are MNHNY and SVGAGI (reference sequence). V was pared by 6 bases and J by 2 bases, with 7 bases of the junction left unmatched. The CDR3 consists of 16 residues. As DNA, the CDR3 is TGTGCCAGCAGCCTCCGACTAGCGGGGAACACAGATACGCAGTATTTT. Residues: CASSLRLAGNTDTQYF.

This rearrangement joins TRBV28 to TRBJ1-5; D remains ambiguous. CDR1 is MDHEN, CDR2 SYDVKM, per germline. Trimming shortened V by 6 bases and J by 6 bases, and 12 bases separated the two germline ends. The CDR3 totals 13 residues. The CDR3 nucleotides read TGTGCCAGCAGCCAGTTTCAGAGTCAGCCCCAGCATTTT. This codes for CASSQFQSQPQHF.

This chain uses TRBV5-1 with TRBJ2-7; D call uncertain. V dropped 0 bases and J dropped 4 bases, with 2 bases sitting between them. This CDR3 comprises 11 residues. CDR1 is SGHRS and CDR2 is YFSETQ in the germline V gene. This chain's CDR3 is CASSLGYEQYF. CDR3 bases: TGCGCCAGCAGCTTGGGGTACGAGCAGTACTTC.

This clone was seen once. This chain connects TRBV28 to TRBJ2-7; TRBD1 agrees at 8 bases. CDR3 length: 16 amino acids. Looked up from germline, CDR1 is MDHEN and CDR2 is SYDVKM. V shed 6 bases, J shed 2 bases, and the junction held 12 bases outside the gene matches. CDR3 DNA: TGTGCCAGCAGCTCCGGGACAGGAGTTACTACCTACGAGCAGTACTTC. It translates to CASSSGTGVTTYEQYF. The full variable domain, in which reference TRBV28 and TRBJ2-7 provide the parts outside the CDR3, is DVKVTQSSRYLVKRTGEKVFLECVQDMDHENMFWYRQDPGLGLRLIYFSYDVKMKEKGDIPEGYSVSREKKERFSLILESASTNQTSMYLCASSSGTGVTTYEQYFGPGTRLTVT.

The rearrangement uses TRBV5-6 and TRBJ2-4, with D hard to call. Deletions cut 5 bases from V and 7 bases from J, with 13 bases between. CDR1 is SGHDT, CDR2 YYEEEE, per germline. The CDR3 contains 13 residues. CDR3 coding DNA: TGTGCCAGCAGGCAGTATAATAGTAACATTCAGTACTTC. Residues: CASRQYNSNIQYF.

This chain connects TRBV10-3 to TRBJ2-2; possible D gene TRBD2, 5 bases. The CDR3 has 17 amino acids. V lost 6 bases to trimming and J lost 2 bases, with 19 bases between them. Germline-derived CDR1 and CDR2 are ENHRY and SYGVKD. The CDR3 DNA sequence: TGTGCCATCAGCTCGCTAGCTTCCACCCTTAACACCGGGGAGCTGTTTTTT. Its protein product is CAISSLASTLNTGELFF.

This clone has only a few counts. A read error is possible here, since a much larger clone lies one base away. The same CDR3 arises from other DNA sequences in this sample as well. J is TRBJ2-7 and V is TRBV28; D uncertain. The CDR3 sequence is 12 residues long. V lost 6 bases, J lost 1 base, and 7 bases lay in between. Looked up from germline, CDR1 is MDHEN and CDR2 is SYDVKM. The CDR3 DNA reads TGTGCCAGCAGCTCCGTTTCCTACGAGCAGTACTTC. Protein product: CASSSVSYEQYF.

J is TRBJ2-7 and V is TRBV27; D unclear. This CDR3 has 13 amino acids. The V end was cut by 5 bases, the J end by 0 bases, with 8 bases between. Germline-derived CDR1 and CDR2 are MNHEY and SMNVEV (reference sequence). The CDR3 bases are TGTGCCAGCAGTCCCCAAAGCTCCTACGAGCAGTACTTC. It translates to CASSPQSSYEQYF.

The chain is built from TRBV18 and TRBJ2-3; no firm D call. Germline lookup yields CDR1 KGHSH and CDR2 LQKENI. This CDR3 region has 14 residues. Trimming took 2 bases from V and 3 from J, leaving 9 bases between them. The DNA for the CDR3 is TGTGCCAGCTCACCAAGGGATATGACAGATACGCAGTATTTT. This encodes CASSPRDMTDTQYF.

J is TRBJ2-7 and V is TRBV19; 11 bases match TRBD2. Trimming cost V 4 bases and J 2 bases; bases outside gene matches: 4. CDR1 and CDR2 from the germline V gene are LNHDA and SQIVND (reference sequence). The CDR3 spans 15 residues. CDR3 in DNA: TGTGCCAGTAGTACGGGGACTAGCGGAACCTACGAGCAGTACTTC. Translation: CASSTGTSGTYEQYF. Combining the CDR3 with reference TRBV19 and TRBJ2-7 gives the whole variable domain DGGITQSPKYLFRKEGQNVTLSCEQNLNHDAMYWYRQDPGQGLRLIYYSQIVNDFQKGDIAEGYSVSREKKESFPLTVTSAQKNPTAFYLCASSTGTSGTYEQYFGPGTRLTVT.

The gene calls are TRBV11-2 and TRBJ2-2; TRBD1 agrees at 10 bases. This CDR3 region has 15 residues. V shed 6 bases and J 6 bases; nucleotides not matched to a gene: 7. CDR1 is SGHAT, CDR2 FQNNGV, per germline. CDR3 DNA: TGTGCCAGCAGTTCCGGGACAGGGGCCTCCGGGGAGCTGTTTTTT. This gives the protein CASSSGTGASGELFF.

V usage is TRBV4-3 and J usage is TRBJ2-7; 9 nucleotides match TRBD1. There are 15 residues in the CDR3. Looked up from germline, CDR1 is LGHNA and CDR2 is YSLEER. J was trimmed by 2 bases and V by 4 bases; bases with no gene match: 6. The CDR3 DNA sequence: TGCGCCAGCAGCCCCGGACAGGGGTCAACCTACGAGCAGTACTTC. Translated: CASSPGQGSTYEQYF.

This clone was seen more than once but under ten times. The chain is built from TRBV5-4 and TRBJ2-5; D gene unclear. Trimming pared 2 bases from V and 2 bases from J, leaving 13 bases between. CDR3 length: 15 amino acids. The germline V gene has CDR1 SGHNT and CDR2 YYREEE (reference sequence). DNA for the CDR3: TGTGCCAGCAGCTTAAGAAATGCAATACAAGAGACCCAGTACTTC. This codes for CASSLRNAIQETQYF.

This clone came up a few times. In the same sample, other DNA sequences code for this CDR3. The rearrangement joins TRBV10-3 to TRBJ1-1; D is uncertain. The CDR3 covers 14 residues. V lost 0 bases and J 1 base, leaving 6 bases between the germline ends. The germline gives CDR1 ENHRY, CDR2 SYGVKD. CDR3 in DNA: TGTGCCATCAGTGAGTCAATGACGAACACTGAAGCTTTCTTT. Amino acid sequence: CAISESMTNTEAFF.

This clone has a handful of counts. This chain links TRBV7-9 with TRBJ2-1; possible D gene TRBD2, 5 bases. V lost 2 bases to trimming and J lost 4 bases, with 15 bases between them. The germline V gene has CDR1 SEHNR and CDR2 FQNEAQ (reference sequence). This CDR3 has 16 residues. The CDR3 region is CASSLMGLANYNEQFF. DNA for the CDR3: TGTGCCAGCAGCTTAATGGGCCTAGCTAATTACAATGAGCAGTTCTTC. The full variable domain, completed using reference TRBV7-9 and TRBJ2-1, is DTGVSQNPRHKITKRGQNVTFRCDPISEHNRLYWYRQTLGQGPEFLTYFQNEAQLEKSRLLSDRFSAERPKGSFSTLEIQRTEQGDSAMYLCASSLMGLANYNEQFFGPGTRLTVL.

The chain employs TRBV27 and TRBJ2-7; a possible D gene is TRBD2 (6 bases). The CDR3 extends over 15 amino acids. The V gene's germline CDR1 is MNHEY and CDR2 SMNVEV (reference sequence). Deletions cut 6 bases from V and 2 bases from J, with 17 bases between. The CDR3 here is CASSIHSGLTYEQYF. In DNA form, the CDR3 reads TGTGCCAGCAGCATCCATAGCGGCCTTACCTACGAGCAGTACTTC.

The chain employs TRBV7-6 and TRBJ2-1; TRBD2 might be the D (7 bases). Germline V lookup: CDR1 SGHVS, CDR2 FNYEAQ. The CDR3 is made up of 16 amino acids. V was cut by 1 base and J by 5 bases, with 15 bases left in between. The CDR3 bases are TGTGCCAGCAGCTTAGAGTGGGGGGGCAACCACAATGAGCAGTTCTTC. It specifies CASSLEWGGNHNEQFF.

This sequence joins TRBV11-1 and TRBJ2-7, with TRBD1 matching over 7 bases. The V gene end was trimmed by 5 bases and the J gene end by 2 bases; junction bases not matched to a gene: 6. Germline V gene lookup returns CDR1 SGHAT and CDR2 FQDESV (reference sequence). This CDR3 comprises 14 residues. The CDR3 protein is CASSRPGQPYEQYF. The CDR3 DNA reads TGTGCCAGCAGCAGACCGGGACAGCCCTACGAGCAGTACTTC.

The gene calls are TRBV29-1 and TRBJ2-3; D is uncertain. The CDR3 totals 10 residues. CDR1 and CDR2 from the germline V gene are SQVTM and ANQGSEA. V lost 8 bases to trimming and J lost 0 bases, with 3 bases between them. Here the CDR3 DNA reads TGCAGCTACAGCACAGATACGCAGTATTTT. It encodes CSYSTDTQYF.

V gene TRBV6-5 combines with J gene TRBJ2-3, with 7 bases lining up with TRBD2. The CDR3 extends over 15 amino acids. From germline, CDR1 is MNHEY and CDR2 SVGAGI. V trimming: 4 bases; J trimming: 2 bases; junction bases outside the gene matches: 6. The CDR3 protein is CASSSLAEVTDTQYF. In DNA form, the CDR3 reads TGTGCCAGCAGTTCTCTAGCGGAGGTCACAGATACGCAGTATTTT.

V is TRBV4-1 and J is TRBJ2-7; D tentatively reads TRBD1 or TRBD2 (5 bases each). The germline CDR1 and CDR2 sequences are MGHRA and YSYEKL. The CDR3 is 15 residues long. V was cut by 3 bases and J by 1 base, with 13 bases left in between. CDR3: CASSHPGTGSYEQYF. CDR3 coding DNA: TGCGCCAGCAGCCATCCTGGGACGGGTTCCTACGAGCAGTACTTC.

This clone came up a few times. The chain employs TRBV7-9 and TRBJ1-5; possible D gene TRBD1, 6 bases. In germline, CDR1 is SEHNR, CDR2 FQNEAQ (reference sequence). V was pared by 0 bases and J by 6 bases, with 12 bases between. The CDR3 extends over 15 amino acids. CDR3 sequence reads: CASSLASGDSQPQHF. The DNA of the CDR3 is TGTGCCAGCAGCTTAGCTTCAGGGGATAGTCAGCCCCAGCATTTT.

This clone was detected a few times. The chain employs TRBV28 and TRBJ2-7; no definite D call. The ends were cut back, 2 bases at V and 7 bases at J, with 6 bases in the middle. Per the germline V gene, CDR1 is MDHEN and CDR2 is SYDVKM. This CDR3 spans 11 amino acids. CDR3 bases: TGTGCCAGCAGTTTAAATCGTGAGCAGTACTTC. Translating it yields CASSLNREQYF.

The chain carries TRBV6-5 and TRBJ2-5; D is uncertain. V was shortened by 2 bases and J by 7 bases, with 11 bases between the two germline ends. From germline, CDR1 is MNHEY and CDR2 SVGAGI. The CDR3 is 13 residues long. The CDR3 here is CASSYDGRRTQYF. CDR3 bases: TGTGCCAGCAGTTACGACGGTCGTCGGACCCAGTACTTC.

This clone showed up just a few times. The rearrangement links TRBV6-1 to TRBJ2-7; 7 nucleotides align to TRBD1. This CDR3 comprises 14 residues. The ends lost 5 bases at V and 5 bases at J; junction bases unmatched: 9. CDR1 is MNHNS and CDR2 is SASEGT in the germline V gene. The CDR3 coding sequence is TGTGCCAGCAGTCCCGGACAGGATTATGACGAGCAGTACTTC. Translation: CASSPGQDYDEQYF.

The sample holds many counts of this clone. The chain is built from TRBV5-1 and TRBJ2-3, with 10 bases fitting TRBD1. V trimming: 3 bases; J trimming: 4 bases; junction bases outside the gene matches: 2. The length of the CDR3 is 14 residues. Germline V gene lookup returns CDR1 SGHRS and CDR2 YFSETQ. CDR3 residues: CASSSGQGADTQYF. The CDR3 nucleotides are TGCGCCAGCAGCTCCGGACAGGGGGCAGATACGCAGTATTTT.

In DNA, the CDR3 is TGTGCCAGCAGCTTGTTCGCGGGAGCGAACACCGGGGAGCTGTTTTTT. Its translation is CASSLFAGANTGELFF. V is TRBV5-6 and J is TRBJ2-2; 7 bases map to TRBD2. V was pared by 1 base and J by 0 bases, with 3 bases of the junction left unmatched. There are 16 residues in the CDR3. In germline, CDR1 is SGHDT, CDR2 YYEEEE.

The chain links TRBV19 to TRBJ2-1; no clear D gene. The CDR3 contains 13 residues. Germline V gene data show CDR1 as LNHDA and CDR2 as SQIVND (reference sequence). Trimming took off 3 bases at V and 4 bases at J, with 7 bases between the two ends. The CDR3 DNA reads TGTGCCAGTAGTATTGGACGGTACAATGAGCAGTTCTTC. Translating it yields CASSIGRYNEQFF.